Listed below are T cell receptor beta chains from one sample, sequenced in a study of blood T cell repertoires in COVID-19. The assay was immunoSEQ multiplex PCR, and TCRdb's table has in-frame clones only and misses some. The table records hundreds of thousands of clones, 75% to 90% of them present only once. Sequencing was carried out using PBMCs or T cells enriched from blood (not recorded which). These receptor sequences come from a woman in her twenties or thirties who had been exposed to COVID-19. CDR3s include the opening cysteine and the closing phenylalanine or tryptophan. The D gene is left open where the match is weak. Clone sizes are given selectively: once, few, many, or a class where the clone is expanded.

d_gene	abundance	j_gene	v_gene	CDR3nt	CDR3aa
TRBD1	NA	TRBJ2-6	TRBV10-3	TGTGCCATCAGTGTTCAGGGGGCGTCGGGGGCCAACGTCCTGACTTTC	CAISVQGASGANVLTF
NA	NA	TRBJ1-2	TRBV9	TGTGCCAGCAGCGGTCGACAGGAGGACTATGGCTACACCTTC	CASSGRQEDYGYTF
NA	NA	TRBJ2-2	TRBV3-1/TRBV3-2	TGTGCCAGCAGCCAAGTTCGTTCCGGGGAGCTGTTTTTT	CASSQVRSGELFF
NA	once	TRBJ1-2	TRBV2	TGTGCCAGCATGTCGCAGTATGGCTACACCTTC	CASMSQYGYTF
TRBD1	NA	TRBJ2-7	TRBV24-1	TGTGCCACCAGTACGACAGGGGGCCTCTACGAGCAGTACTTC	CATSTTGGLYEQYF
NA	NA	TRBJ1-5	TRBV27	TGTGCCAGCAGTTTAATCGGAGGGGCACAGCCCCAGCATTTT	CASSLIGGAQPQHF
NA	few	TRBJ1-2	TRBV2	TGTGCCAGATTCCAAGGGAGTTGGGGCTACACCTTC	CARFQGSWGYTF
NA	NA	TRBJ1-1	TRBV14	TGTGCCAGCAGCCAAGACTTCCCCCCGTTCGGGGAAACCACTGAAGCTTTCTTT	CASSQDFPPFGETTEAFF
NA	NA	TRBJ1-1	TRBV6-5	TGTGCCAGCAACAGGGTTTACGGCACTGAAGCTTTCTTT	CASNRVYGTEAFF
TRBD1	NA	TRBJ2-7	TRBV28	TGTGCCAGCAATCCGGGACAGGGTGACGAGCAGTACTTC	CASNPGQGDEQYF
NA	NA	TRBJ2-2	TRBV7-3	TGTGCCAGCAGCTTAGAGCCGTACACCGGGGAGCTGTTTTTT	CASSLEPYTGELFF
NA	NA	TRBJ1-2	TRBV19	TGTGCCAGTAGGCCACGGGGGAGGGATGGCTACACCTTC	CASRPRGRDGYTF
TRBD2	NA	TRBJ2-3	TRBV30	TGTGCCTGGAGACCTTGGACTAGCGGGGGGTCTTCCACAGATACGCAGTATTTT	CAWRPWTSGGSSTDTQYF
TRBD2	NA	TRBJ2-1	TRBV29-1	TGCAGCGTTGAATCTAGCGGGGGGGTTCGGGAGCAGTTCTTC	CSVESSGGVREQFF
NA	NA	TRBJ1-5	TRBV7-8	TGTGCCAGCAGCCCCCCCGGGAGGCAAAACCCAGGCAATCAGCCCCAGCATTTT	CASSPPGRQNPGNQPQHF
NA	NA	TRBJ1-1	TRBV28	TGTGCCAGCACCCGCTCTGACAGGAGGAACACTGAAGCTTTCTTT	CASTRSDRRNTEAFF
TRBD1	once	TRBJ2-3	TRBV3-1/TRBV3-2	TGTGCCAGCAGCCAAGATCGAGCGGCAGGGGGCGCAGATACGCAGTATTTT	CASSQDRAAGGADTQYF
NA	once	TRBJ1-4	TRBV5-1	TGCGCCAGTAATGCAGGGGAAGGTGAAAAACTGTTTTTT	CASNAGEGEKLFF
NA	NA	TRBJ2-4	TRBV11-2	TGTGCCAGCAGCTTAGTCGCGGCCCCCTTTACCAAAAACATTCAGTACTTC	CASSLVAAPFTKNIQYF
NA	NA	TRBJ1-5	TRBV7-8	TGTGCCAGCAGCTCGTTCTCATGGGAGAGCAGCAATCAGCCCCAGCATTTT	CASSSFSWESSNQPQHF
NA	NA	TRBJ1-4	TRBV2	TGTGCCAGCACAGGGACGGGGGGTGAAAAACTGTTTTTT	CASTGTGGEKLFF
NA	NA	TRBJ1-4	TRBV2	TGTGCCAGCAGTGCGACAGGAAAGGGAAATGAAAAACTGTTTTTT	CASSATGKGNEKLFF
NA	NA	TRBJ1-1	TRBV4-2	TGTGCCAGCAGGGGACATTCGAACACTGAAGCTTTCTTT	CASRGHSNTEAFF
TRBD2	NA	TRBJ2-1	TRBV5-1	TGCGCCAGCTACCGGGCGGGGGGGCTGGACAATGAGCAGTTCTTC	CASYRAGGLDNEQFF
NA	NA	TRBJ2-2	TRBV27	TGTGCCAGCAGTTCGCCGGAGGGGGCCGGCACCGGGGAGCTGTTTTTT	CASSSPEGAGTGELFF
NA	NA	TRBJ2-2	TRBV7-9	TGTGCCAGCCTGGAGGGCGCGAACACCGGGGAGCTGTTTTTT	CASLEGANTGELFF
NA	once	TRBJ2-1	TRBV5-1	TGCGCCAGCAGCTCCCCGGTCGGGGGTTTCTCCTACAATGAGCAGTTCTTC	CASSSPVGGFSYNEQFF
NA	NA	TRBJ1-2	TRBV7-2	TGTGCCACCTCGTGGGGGCCCCTTGGCTATGGCTACACCTTC	CATSWGPLGYGYTF
TRBD1	NA	TRBJ1-1	TRBV7-8	TGTGCCAGCAGTCCCCCCGGGACAGGGGGCCGGGAAGCTTTCTTT	CASSPPGTGGREAFF
TRBD1	NA	TRBJ1-1	TRBV5-6	TGTGCCAGCAGCCCTTATCGACAGGGATCACTTCCTGAAGCTTTCTTT	CASSPYRQGSLPEAFF
NA	NA	TRBJ1-4	TRBV6-2/TRBV6-3	TGTGCCAGCAGTACTCCGGGACTCCGGGGGGAAAAACTGTTTTTT	CASSTPGLRGEKLFF
TRBD2	NA	TRBJ2-1	TRBV19	TGTGCCAGTAGTATAGGATCCGGACTAGCGGGGAAAAATGAGCAGTTCTTC	CASSIGSGLAGKNEQFF
NA	NA	TRBJ1-2	TRBV5-6	TGTGCCAGCAGCTTGCGCAGGGTAGGAGGCTACACCTTC	CASSLRRVGGYTF
TRBD1	NA	TRBJ2-7	TRBV11-2	TGTGCCAGCAGCTTAGTCCGGGCAGGGGGCTACGAGCAGTACTTC	CASSLVRAGGYEQYF
NA	NA	TRBJ2-1	TRBV9	TGTGCCAGCAGCGTAGCGAGGGGGGGTTACAATGAGCAGTTCTTC	CASSVARGGYNEQFF
NA	NA	TRBJ1-2	TRBV2	TGTGCCAGCACAGAGGGGGGGCCGAACTATGGCTACACCTTC	CASTEGGPNYGYTF
NA	NA	TRBJ2-1	TRBV19	TGTGCCAGTAAACAGGGTTTGGGGGACAATGAGCAGTTCTTC	CASKQGLGDNEQFF
NA	NA	TRBJ1-1	TRBV28	TGTGCCAGCAGTTCTCCGGGCACTGAAGCTTTCTTT	CASSSPGTEAFF
TRBD1	NA	TRBJ2-5	TRBV14	TGTGCCAGCAGCCGAGGACAGGGGAGTAAAGAGACCCAGTACTTC	CASSRGQGSKETQYF
NA	NA	TRBJ2-2	TRBV5-6	TGTGCCAGCAGCTTGGCAATGGGTCGGGACACCGGGGAGCTGTTTTTT	CASSLAMGRDTGELFF
NA	NA	TRBJ2-5	TRBV19	TGTGCCACCTTAGGCAGCGAAGAGACCCAGTACTTC	CATLGSEETQYF
TRBD1	NA	TRBJ1-2	TRBV27	TGTGCCAGCAGTACCCTTGGGACAGCCTATGGCTACACCTTC	CASSTLGTAYGYTF
NA	NA	TRBJ2-3	TRBV9	TGTGCCAGCAGCGTAGGAGGGCTTCCCACAGATACGCAGTATTTT	CASSVGGLPTDTQYF
TRBD1	few	TRBJ2-1	TRBV9	TGTGCCAGCAGCGTCAGGGACAGACCCTACAATGAGCAGTTCTTC	CASSVRDRPYNEQFF
NA	NA	TRBJ1-1	TRBV30	TGTGCCTGGAGCGCCGAGAGGGGGACTGAAGCTTTCTTT	CAWSAERGTEAFF
NA	NA	TRBJ1-4	TRBV2	TGTGCCAGCGCTGTCGCTTCGCGGAAACTGTTTTTT	CASAVASRKLFF
NA	NA	TRBJ2-3	TRBV12-5	TGTGCTAGTGGTTTGAAAGCTAGCACAGATACGCAGTATTTT	CASGLKASTDTQYF
NA	NA	TRBJ1-5	TRBV28	TGTGCCAGCAAACTCGGGACTTTCGGCAATCAGCCCCAGCATTTT	CASKLGTFGNQPQHF
TRBD1	NA	TRBJ1-2	TRBV25-1	TGTGCCAGCAGTTCATTCCAGGGGGGCGACTATGGCTACACCTTC	CASSSFQGGDYGYTF
NA	NA	TRBJ1-6	TRBV27	TGTGCCAGCGGGCCGACAGACCAAAGCTCCTATAATTCACCCCTCCACTTT	CASGPTDQSSYNSPLHF
NA	NA	TRBJ1-1	TRBV12-3/TRBV12-4	TGTGCCAGCAGTTTCGGTGCGGGACCTGAAGCTTTCTTT	CASSFGAGPEAFF
NA	NA	TRBJ1-5	TRBV2	TGTGCCAGCAGTGAAGCGGGAGACAGCGGGGGTAATCAGCCCCAGCATTTT	CASSEAGDSGGNQPQHF
TRBD2	NA	TRBJ2-1	TRBV29-1	TGCAGCGTCTCCTACCCCGGGACTAGCGGGTTCAATGAGCAGTTCTTC	CSVSYPGTSGFNEQFF
TRBD2	NA	TRBJ2-3	TRBV2	TGTGCCAGAAGTTCATCGCGGGGGGGCCCAGATACGCAGTATTTT	CARSSSRGGPDTQYF
TRBD1	NA	TRBJ2-3	TRBV19	TGTGCCAGTAGTATAGACGGGACAGGGAGCACAGATACGCAGTATTTT	CASSIDGTGSTDTQYF
TRBD2	once	TRBJ2-1	TRBV5-8	TGTGCCAGCAGCCGGACTAGCGGGGTCGGGGAGCAGTTCTTC	CASSRTSGVGEQFF
NA	NA	TRBJ1-1	TRBV5-8	TGTGCCAGCAGCTCACAGGGTCTCACTGAAGCTTTCTTT	CASSSQGLTEAFF
TRBD1	NA	TRBJ2-5	TRBV7-9	TGTGCCAGCAGCATAGGACAGGGGCTACAAGAGACCCAGTACTTC	CASSIGQGLQETQYF
NA	NA	TRBJ1-3	TRBV20-1	TGCAGTGCTAGTATGGGGGGCTCTGGAAACACCATATATTTT	CSASMGGSGNTIYF
TRBD1	NA	TRBJ1-1	TRBV13	TGTGCCAGCAGCTTGAAGGCCAGGGGGACCACTGAAGCTTTCTTT	CASSLKARGTTEAFF